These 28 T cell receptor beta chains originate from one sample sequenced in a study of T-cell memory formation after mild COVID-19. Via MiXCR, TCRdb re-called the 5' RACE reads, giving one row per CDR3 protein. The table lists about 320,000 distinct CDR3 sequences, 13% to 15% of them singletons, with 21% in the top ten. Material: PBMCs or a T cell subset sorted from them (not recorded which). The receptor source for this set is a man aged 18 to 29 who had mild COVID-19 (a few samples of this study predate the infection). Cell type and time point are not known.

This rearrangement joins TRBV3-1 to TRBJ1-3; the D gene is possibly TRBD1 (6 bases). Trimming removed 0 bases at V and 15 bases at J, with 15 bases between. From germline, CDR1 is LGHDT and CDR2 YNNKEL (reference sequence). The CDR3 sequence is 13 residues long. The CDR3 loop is CASSQDLQGRKYF. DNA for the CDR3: TGTGCCAGCAGCCAAGATTTACAGGGTAGGAAATATTTT.

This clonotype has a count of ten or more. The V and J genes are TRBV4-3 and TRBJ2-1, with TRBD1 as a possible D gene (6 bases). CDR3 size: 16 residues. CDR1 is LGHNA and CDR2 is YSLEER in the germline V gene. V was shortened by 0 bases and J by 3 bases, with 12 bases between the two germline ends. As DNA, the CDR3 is TGCGCCAGCAGCCAAGATTGGGTAGGGGGCTACAATGAGCAGTTCTTC. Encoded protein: CASSQDWVGGYNEQFF.

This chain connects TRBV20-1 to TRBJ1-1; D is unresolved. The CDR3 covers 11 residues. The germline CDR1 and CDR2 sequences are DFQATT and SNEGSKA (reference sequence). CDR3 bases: TGCACGACTGGGAGGGACACTGAAGCTTTCTTT. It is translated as CTTGRDTEAFF.

The CDR3 loop is CASSPSWGNEQFF. The CDR3 bases are TGTGCCAGCAGCCCCTCCTGGGGGAATGAGCAGTTCTTC. The rearrangement joins TRBV7-9 to TRBJ2-1, with D perhaps given as TRBD1 or TRBD2 (5 bases each). The germline V gene has CDR1 SEHNR and CDR2 FQNEAQ (reference sequence). This CDR3 region has 13 residues. Trimming took off 5 bases at V and 7 bases at J, with 12 bases between the two ends.

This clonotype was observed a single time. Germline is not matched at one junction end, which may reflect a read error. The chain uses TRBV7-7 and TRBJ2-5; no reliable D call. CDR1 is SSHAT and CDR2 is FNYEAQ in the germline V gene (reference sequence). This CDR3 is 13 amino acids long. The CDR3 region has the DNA TGTGCTAGCAGTCCGAACTCGAAAGAGACCCAGTACTTC. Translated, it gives CASSPNSKETQYF.

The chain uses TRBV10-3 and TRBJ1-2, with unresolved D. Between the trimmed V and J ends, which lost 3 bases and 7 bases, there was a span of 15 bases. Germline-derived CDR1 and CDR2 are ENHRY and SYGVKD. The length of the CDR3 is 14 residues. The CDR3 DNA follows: TGTGCCATCAGTGACCAGACGGTGACTATTGGCTACACCTTC. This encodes CAISDQTVTIGYTF.

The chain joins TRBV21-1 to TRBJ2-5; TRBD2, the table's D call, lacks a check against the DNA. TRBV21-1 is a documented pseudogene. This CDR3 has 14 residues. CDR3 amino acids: CASSRLAGVETQYF. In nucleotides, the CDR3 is TGTGCCAGCAGCAGACTAGCGGGGGTAGAGACCCAGTACTTC.

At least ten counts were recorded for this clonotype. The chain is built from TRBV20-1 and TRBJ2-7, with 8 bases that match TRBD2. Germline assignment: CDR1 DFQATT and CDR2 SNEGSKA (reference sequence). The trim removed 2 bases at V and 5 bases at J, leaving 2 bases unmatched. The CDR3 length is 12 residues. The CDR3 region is CSARTGGDEQYF. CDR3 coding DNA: TGCAGTGCTAGAACGGGGGGGGACGAGCAGTACTTC.

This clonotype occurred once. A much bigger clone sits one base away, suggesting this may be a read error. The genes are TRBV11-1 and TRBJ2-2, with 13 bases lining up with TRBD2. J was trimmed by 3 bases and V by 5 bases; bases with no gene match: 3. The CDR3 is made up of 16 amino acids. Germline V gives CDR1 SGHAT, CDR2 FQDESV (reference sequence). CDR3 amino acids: CASSPLAGGHTGELFF. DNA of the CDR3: TGTGCCAGCAGCCCACTAGCGGGGGGGCACACCGGGGAGCTGTTTTTT.

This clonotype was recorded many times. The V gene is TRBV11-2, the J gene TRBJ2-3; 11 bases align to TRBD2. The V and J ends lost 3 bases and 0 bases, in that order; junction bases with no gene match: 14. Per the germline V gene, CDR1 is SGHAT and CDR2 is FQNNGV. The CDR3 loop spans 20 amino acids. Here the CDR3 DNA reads TGTGCCAGCAGCTTCCGCCTTTCACCGGGACTAGCGGAGAGCACAGATACGCAGTATTTT. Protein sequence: CASSFRLSPGLAESTDTQYF.

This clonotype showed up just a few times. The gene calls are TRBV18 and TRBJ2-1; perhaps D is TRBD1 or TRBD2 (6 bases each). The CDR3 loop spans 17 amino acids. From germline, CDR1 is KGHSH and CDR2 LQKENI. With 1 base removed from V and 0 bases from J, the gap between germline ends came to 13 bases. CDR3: CASSPQVSGASYNEQFF. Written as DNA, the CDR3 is TGTGCCAGCTCACCACAGGTGTCGGGGGCCTCCTACAATGAGCAGTTCTTC.

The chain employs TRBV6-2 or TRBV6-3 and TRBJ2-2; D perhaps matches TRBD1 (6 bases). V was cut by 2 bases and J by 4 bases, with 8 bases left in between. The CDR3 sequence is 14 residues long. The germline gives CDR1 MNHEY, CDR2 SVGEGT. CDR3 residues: CASSYPGATGELFF. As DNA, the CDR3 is TGTGCCAGCAGTTACCCAGGGGCCACCGGGGAGCTGTTTTTT.

CDR3 protein: CASSYHGGEQYF. In nucleotides, the CDR3 is TGTGCCAGCAGTTACCACGGGGGGGAGCAGTATTTT. V and J are TRBV27 and TRBJ2-3, with 8 nucleotides matching TRBD2. V lost 4 bases, J lost 11 bases, and 5 bases stayed unmatched. The CDR3 has 12 amino acids. Germline loops: CDR1 MNHEY, CDR2 SMNVEV (reference sequence).

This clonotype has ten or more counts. Written as DNA, the CDR3 is TGTGCCAGCAGCCTTGGACAGGGGATTCGCACAGATACGCAGTATTTT. Its protein is CASSLGQGIRTDTQYF. This sequence joins TRBV6-6 and TRBJ2-3, with 9 bases matching TRBD1. The CDR3 length is 16 residues. In germline, CDR1 is MNHNY, CDR2 SVGAGI (reference sequence). J lost 1 base, V lost 6 bases, and 8 bases had no gene match.

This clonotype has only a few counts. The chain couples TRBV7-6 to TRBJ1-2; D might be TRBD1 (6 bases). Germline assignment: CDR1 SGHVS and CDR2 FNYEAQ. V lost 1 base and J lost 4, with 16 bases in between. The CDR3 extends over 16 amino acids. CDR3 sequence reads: CASSLEETGGGYGYTF. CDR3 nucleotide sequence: TGTGCCAGCAGCTTAGAGGAGACGGGAGGGGGCTATGGCTACACCTTC. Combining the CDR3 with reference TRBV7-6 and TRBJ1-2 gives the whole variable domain GAGVSQSPRYKVTKRGQDVALRCDPISGHVSLYWYRQALGQGPEFLTYFNYEAQQDKSGLPNDRFSAERPEGSISTLTIQRTEQRDSAMYRCASSLEETGGGYGYTFGSGTRLTVV.

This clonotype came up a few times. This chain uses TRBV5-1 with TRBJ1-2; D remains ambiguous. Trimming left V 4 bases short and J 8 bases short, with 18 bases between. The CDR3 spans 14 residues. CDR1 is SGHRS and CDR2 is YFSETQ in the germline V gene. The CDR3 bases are TGCGCCAGCAGCCAAACTCCCCTTGGATCAGGCTACACCTTC. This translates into CASSQTPLGSGYTF.

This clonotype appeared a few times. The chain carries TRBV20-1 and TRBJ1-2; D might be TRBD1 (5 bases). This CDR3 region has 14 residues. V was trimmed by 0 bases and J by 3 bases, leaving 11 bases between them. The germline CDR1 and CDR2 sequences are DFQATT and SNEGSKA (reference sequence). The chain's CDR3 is CSARDYPGDYGYTF. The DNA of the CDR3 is TGCAGTGCTAGAGACTATCCGGGGGACTATGGCTACACCTTC.

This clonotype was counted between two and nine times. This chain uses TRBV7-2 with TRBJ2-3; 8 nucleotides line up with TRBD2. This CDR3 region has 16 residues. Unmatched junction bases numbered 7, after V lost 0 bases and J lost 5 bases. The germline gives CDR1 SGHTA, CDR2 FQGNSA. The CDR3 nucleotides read TGTGCCAGCAGCTTAGCGGCGACTAGCGCTGGAGATACGCAGTATTTT. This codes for CASSLAATSAGDTQYF.

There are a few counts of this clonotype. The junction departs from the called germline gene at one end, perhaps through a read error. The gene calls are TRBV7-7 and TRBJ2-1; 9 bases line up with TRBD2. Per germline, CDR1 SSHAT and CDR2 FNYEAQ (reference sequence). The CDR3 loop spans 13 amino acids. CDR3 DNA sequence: TGTGCCAGCAGCGTAGCGGGGGCAGATGAGCAGTTCTTC. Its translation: CASSVAGADEQFF.

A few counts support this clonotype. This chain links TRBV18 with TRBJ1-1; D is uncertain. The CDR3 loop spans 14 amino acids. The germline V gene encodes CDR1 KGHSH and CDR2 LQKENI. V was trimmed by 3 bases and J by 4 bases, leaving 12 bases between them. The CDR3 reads CASSPSQAATEAFF. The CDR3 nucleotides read TGTGCCAGCTCACCCAGCCAGGCGGCCACTGAAGCTTTCTTT.

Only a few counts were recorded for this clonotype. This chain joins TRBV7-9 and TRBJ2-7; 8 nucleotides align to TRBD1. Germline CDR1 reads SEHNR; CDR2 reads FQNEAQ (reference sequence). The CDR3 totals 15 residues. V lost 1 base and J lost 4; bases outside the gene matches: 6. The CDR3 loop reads CASSLEAGGWYEQYF. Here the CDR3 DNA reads TGTGCCAGCAGCTTAGAGGCAGGGGGCTGGTACGAGCAGTACTTC.

The CDR3 is CASSQGGQGAVGYTF. CDR3 coding DNA: TGTGCCAGCAGCCAAGGGGGACAGGGGGCTGTGGGCTACACCTTC. V is TRBV3-1 and J is TRBJ1-2, with TRBD1 identical over 12 bases. The V segment lost 1 base and the J segment 8 bases; nucleotides outside the gene matches: 5. Germline-derived CDR1 and CDR2 are LGHDT and YNNKEL (reference sequence). The CDR3 covers 15 residues. Drawing the rest from reference TRBV3-1 and TRBJ1-2, the complete variable domain is DTAVSQTPKYLVTQMGNDKSIKCEQNLGHDTMYWYKQDSKKFLKIMFSYNNKELIINETVPNRFSPKSPDKAHLNLHINSLELGDSAVYFCASSQGGQGAVGYTFGSGTRLTVV.

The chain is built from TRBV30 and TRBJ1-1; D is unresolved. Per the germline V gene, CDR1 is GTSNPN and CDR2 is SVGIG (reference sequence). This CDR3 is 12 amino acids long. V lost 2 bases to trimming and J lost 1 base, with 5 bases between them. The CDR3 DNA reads TGTGCCTGGAGTAGGCCGAACACTGAAGCTTTCTTT. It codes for CAWSRPNTEAFF.

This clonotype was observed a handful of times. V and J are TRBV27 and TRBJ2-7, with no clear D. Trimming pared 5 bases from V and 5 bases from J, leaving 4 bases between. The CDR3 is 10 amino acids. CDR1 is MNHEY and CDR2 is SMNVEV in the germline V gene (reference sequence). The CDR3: CASSLDEQYV. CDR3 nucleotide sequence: TGTGCCAGCAGTCTCGACGAGCAGTACGTC.

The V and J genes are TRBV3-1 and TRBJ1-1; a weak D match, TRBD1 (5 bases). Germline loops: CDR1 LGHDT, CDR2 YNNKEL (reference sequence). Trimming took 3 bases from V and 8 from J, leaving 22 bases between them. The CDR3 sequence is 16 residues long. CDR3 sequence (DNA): TGTGCCAGCAGCCATGACCCCGGGGTGGTAAGGGGCGAAGCTTTCTTT. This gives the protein CASSHDPGVVRGEAFF.

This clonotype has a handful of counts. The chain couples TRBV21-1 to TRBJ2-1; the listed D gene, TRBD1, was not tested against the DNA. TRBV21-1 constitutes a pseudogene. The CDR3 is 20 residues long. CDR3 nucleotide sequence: TGTGCCAGCAGCAAACAACGGCCGGCGGGCACGGGGTCCTCCTACAATGAGCAGTTCTTC. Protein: CASSKQRPAGTGSSYNEQFF.

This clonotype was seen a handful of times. CDR3 sequence reads: CASSLIGGAADTQYF. DNA for the CDR3: TGTGCCAGCAGCTTAATAGGGGGCGCGGCAGATACGCAGTATTTT. This chain connects TRBV7-2 to TRBJ2-3; TRBD1 agrees at 7 bases. The V and J ends lost 2 bases and 4 bases, in that order; junction bases with no gene match: 6. Germline lookup yields CDR1 SGHTA and CDR2 FQGNSA. CDR3 length: 15 residues.

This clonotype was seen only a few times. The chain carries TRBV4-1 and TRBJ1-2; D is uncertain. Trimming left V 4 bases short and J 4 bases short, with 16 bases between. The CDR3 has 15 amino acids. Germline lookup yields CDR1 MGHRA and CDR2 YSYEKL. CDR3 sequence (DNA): TGCGCCAGCAGCCCCCACTTAACAGCCTTCTATGGCTACACCTTC. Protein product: CASSPHLTAFYGYTF.